This T cell receptor (beta chain) is from a study of blood T cell repertoires in COVID-19. On the study more broadly: Acute and convalescent COVID-19 specimens originated in the United States, Italy and Spain. Nucleic acid was either cDNA or gDNA, and it came from T cells, B-cell-depleted T cells, or PBMCs.

V was clipped by 4 bases and J by 2 bases, with 11 bases between them. Germline CDR1 LGHDT, CDR2 YNNKEL (reference sequence). CDR3 size: 14 residues. In the authors' workflow: It was from reference gene primer amplification that nucleated cell counts were estimated. Using immunoSEQ multiplex PCR, the repertoire was profiled, and TCRdb retains in-frame clones only, with some absent. V, J and clone size are those of that table, while D and trimming were read from the DNA. The table shows 350,000 to 450,000 clones, with less than 85% occurring only once. This TCR was sampled from a woman under 30 with acute or convalescent COVID-19. What was sequenced was peripheral blood. The genes are TRBV3-1 (or the pseudogene TRBV3-2) and TRBJ1-2; D is possibly TRBD1 (6 bases). The CDR3 nucleotides are TGTGCCAGCAGCCCCACAGGACAGAACTATGGCTACACCTTC. As protein: CASSPTGQNYGYTF.